The present T cell receptor beta chain was sequenced within a study of shared clonotypes between healthy human individuals (TCRdb year 2020). Some background on the complete study: Three men and a couple of women, aged 18 to 49 years, made up the cohort. For each donor, three plates each were used for CD4 naive and CD4 memory, two plates were used for CD8 naive, and one plate was used for CD8 memory. To estimate repertoire size and how much clonotype sharing occurs between individuals, the study deeply sequenced the blood TCR repertoires of five or six healthy adults. To increase sequencing depth and limit assay-specific biases, TCR repertoire library preparation and sequencing were carried out by different laboratories using diverse techniques. Between about 0.9 and 10 billion PBMCs per donor were obtained by leukapheresis. The study at large found these results: Higher generation probabilities were observed for clonotypes shared by all four sorted-subset donors than for non-shared clonotypes. Sharing across several donors was observed for around 5% of naive CD4, 3.5% of naive CD8, over 2% of memory CD4, and around 0.44% of memory CD8 clonotypes. Sampling was restricted to blood, and TCR repertoires in tissues likely differ from the TCR repertoires found in blood. Because the study included a small number of donors, the genetic and exposure-history diversity represented was limited. Pairwise subsampling led to the expectation that sequencing depth would affect the degree of clonotype sharing among donors. Estimated clonotype richness was generally larger for naive than for memory subsets. Rarefaction of sorted-subset datasets indicated incomplete sequencing despite the large sequencing depth.

CDR1 is given as SGHVS and CDR2 as FQNEAQ, both from the germline V gene. The CDR3 goes from the cysteine to the phenylalanine over 16 residues. Just CDR3 DNA is preserved here, 48 bases in frame from base 1. V is clipped by 4 bases and J by 4 bases, and the sequence between their germline boundaries is 16 bases long. As regards this clone: No antigen is known for it. It has no much larger one-base neighbor in the sample; base qualities were not kept.

CD8 naive samples were obtained by positive selection for CCR7 among CD45RO-negative cells, yielding a CD45RA+CCR7+ population from which TemRA cells were excluded. Healthy HIV-negative adults with no recently reported acute infections or vaccinations were included as donors. Every donor was a Caucasian adult living in Nashville, Tennessee, USA. Blood was obtained by leukapheresis, after which PBMCs were separated by Ficoll-Histopaque density gradient centrifugation and cryopreserved in liquid nitrogen vapor phase. Analytical flow cytometry was used to check the purity and quantity of every magnetically sorted T cell population. Genomic DNA was isolated from every sorted fraction and measured by UV absorbance on a Nanodrop 2000c. Using the deep immunoSEQ assay, multiplex PCR amplified TCR CDR3 regions from genomic DNA. Genomic DNA extracted from each cell subset was distributed evenly over all wells of several immunoSEQ 96-well plates, and each plate served as one replicate. For sorted subsets, approximately 190 ng of genomic DNA, equivalent to tens of thousands of T cell genomes, went into each replicate PCR. Purified libraries were quantified with a Qubit 3.0 fluorometer, sized on a Bioanalyzer 2100, and re-quantified with the KAPA Library Quantification kit. Every immunoSEQ 96-well plate was sequenced on a dedicated single-read 150-cycle Illumina NextSeq 550 flow cell. Concerning the study's data processing: Because the immunoSEQ output held only junctional sequences and lacked quality scores, the filtering could not match the filtering applied to full-length reads. To assign V/J genes and CDR3, sequences were annotated using PyIR, a Python wrapper for IgBLAST v1.9, with IMGT germline references. Reads were removed for weak V/J assignments (E-value above 1e-6), missing CDR3, stop codons, out-of-frame junctions, or ambiguous translated residues. V3J clonotypes were defined by identical inferred V gene, J gene, and CDR3 amino acid sequence. Percentage overlap between repertoires was computed as shared unique clonotypes divided by the size of the smaller repertoire. Repertoire richness was assessed with RTK rarefaction, the Chao1 estimator, and Recon v2.1 estimates of unobserved clonotypes. Generation probabilities were computed with OLGA for all TCRbeta clonotypes obtained by the gDNA method from several donors. The table comes from immuneACCESS by way of TCRdb, which keeps in-frame sequences with V and J called. Part of the clones is missing from these tables; in studies checked, under half for an unresolved V gene and the rest for unknown reasons. That table supplies the V and J calls and clone size; D and trimming were determined from the DNA. Counted in this sample were about 820,000 clones; about 92% of them appeared once. The top ten clones comprise less than 25% of the sample.

The chain is encoded by TRBV7-8 joined to TRBJ2-2; a tentative D call is TRBD2 (5 bases match). The receptor was derived from a man aged 25-45 years in good health. The sample comprised naive CD8+ T cells sorted from blood. What the cell subset or site label conveys for this sample: CD45RA+CCR7+. In nucleotides, the sequence is TGTGCCAGCAGCTCCATGGGTCTAGCCGGCACCGGGGAGCTGTTTTTT. This codes for CASSSMGLAGTGELFF.